The text below deals with one T cell receptor (beta chain). The antigen is not known. This sample was taken from a study of cytomegalovirus exposure and HLA in healthy donors. Study-wide results and limits: Researchers reportedly found TCR beta sequences accurately predicted most subjects' HLA-A and HLA-B alleles.

The PCR was carried out with 60 Vbeta primers and 13 Jbeta primers. Here immunoSEQ multiplex PCR was the method, and the copy in TCRdb shows in-frame clones only, minus some. The repertoire holds around 110,000 clones, with 75% to 85% as singletons. Deletions cut 1 base from V and 7 bases from J, with 11 bases between. Per germline, CDR1 MGHRA and CDR2 YSYEKL. The length of the CDR3 is 14 residues. This TCR was recovered from a man aged 50-59 years in good health and CMV-seronegative. Sequences were obtained from PBMCs. The chain has TRBV4-1 and TRBJ1-5; TRBD1 might be the D (5 bases). As DNA, the CDR3 is TGCGCCAGCAGCCAAGGGGGCTCGTCACAGCCCCAGCATTTT. This codes for CASSQGGSSQPQHF.